Only a few counts were recorded for the clone carrying this TCR beta chain. Looked up from germline, CDR1 is SGDLS and CDR2 is YYNGEE. The CDR3 spans 14 residues. The ends were cut back, 5 bases at V and 4 bases at J, with 15 bases in the middle. Cells sorted as Tregs were CD4+, CD25+ and CD127-/low. TCRdb reanalysed the 5' RACE reads using MiXCR and keeps one entry per CDR3 protein. This table has about 57,000 distinct CDR3 sequences, 26% appearing once. Sequenced material: tumor-infiltrating Tregs sorted from the breast tumor. The gene calls are TRBV9 and TRBJ1-1; D uncertain. This clonotype was obtained from a female donor with breast cancer. As DNA, the CDR3 is TGTGCCAGCAGTCGGCTAGTCCCGGGCACTGAAGCTTTCTTT. Encoded protein: CASSRLVPGTEAFF.